The present entry profiles one TCR beta chain with its context. The data were taken from a study of blood T cell repertoires in COVID-19. Study at large: COVID-19 samples, acute and convalescent, were from the United States, Italy and Spain. The analysed material was cDNA or gDNA that came from T cells, B-cell-depleted T cells, or PBMCs.

Original processing notes: Reference gene primer amplification gave nucleated cell count estimates. Only in-frame clones appear in the TCRdb table, and some are missing; sequencing was by immunoSEQ multiplex PCR. Clone size and the V and J calls come from that table; the DNA yielded D and trimming. The data hold more than 55,000 clones, with about nine tenths observed a single time. Specimen: peripheral blood. The receptor's source is a woman older than 75 with acute or convalescent COVID-19.

CDR3 in amino acids: CASNQGAGEKLFF. In DNA form, the CDR3 reads TGCGCCAGCAATCAGGGGGCAGGTGAAAAACTGTTTTTT. The rearrangement links TRBV10-2 to TRBJ1-4; TRBD1 matches at 8 bases. The J segment lost 7 bases and the V segment lost 7 bases, leaving 5 bases of the junction unmatched. Germline V gene sequence: CDR1 WSHSY, CDR2 SAAADI. The CDR3 sequence is 13 residues long.